What follows describes a single T cell receptor (beta chain). Its antigen target is currently unknown. The record has no base qualities; no much larger clone is one base away. The data stem from a study of cytomegalovirus exposure and HLA in healthy donors (dated by TCRdb to about 2017). Context from the whole study: An earlier analysis of about 530 of the donors reported roughly 300 Gb of sequence data and 95 million to 140 million unique TCR beta sequences obtained from around 170 million T cells. The study was designed to test whether signatures of past pathogen exposure could be identified by cataloging public T cell receptors. Along with the approximately 650-subject first cohort, a separate validation cohort of around 120 different subjects was used. The number of typed donors differed by locus: roughly 629-640 for A, B, C, DRB1 and DQB1; approximately 530 for DQA1; fewer than 610 for DPA1; and roughly 490 for DPB1. Every discovery cohort repertoire had been produced on one sequencing platform. The study used immunosequencing to profile the T cell repertoires of approximately 650 subjects and linked those repertoires to cytomegalovirus serostatus. Among the roughly 380 genotyped donors, approximately 81% belonged to the genetic ancestry cluster associated with self-reported Caucasian donors. An earlier analysis of roughly 580 of the donors used high-throughput TCR beta sequencing to judge whether each TCR beta V gene segment behaved as functional or pseudogenic. Four or five DR-DQ haplotypes were treated as single units for association and clustering because of strong linkage in the cohort. Donor age, sex, ethnicity and CMV serostatus were compiled together with the repertoire data. In a later analysis, previously published TCR beta repertoires from fewer than 750 donors were re-analyzed and high-resolution HLA genotyping was added so that TCR occurrence patterns could be studied. Genome-wide SNP genotypes for about 60% of the roughly 700 donors were used in a later genetic analysis, which treated that subset as a discovery cohort. Both class I and class II loci were covered by HLA typing, at four-digit resolution. On average, around 240,000 unique TCR beta nucleotide sequences were sequenced per donor among a few hundred genotyped donors of the cohort, with 15% to 20% of those sequences being non-productive. An early release that covered about 600 HLA-typed donors contained about 300 gigabases of sequencing data and around 85 million unique TCR sequences. To predict cytomegalovirus infection status, the study brought together high-throughput TCR immunosequencing, statistical association of individual TCRs with disease status, and machine learning. The later analysis used no new phenotypic data to find candidate immune exposures, relying instead on TCR beta sequences and their occurrence across donors.

Results the study describes overall, beyond this receptor: Strong co-occurrence of HLA alleles, especially DR and DQ, made assigning TCR associations to individual alleles difficult. In vitro tests confirmed that three of the cytomegalovirus-associated TCR beta chains recognize cytomegalovirus antigens. In a later genetic analysis, fewer N-insertions in productive TCRs were reported among donors in an Asian-associated ancestry cluster than the roughly 640-donor mean. Because HLA typing was unavailable for some donors at each locus, only the typed subset was used in association tests. In a later analysis, HLA-associated TCR beta chains showed more clonal expansion and lower generation probabilities than non-associated chains that were equally common. Because counts were too low, roughly 18 rarely observed V segments, including chromosome 9 orphons, were left out of the earlier analysis of some 640 of the donors. A further reported finding was that TCR beta sequences accurately predicted the HLA-A and HLA-B alleles for most subjects in the first cohort. In a later analysis, the rate of TCR association differed among HLA loci, with DRB1 alleles having the most associated TCRs and HLA-C alleles having the fewest. Correlated functional status among segregating V segments might be attributable to linkage disequilibrium, but an unknown experimental factor could not be ruled out. Most TCR sequences were observed very rarely across donors, whereas some public TCRs were present in many individuals. Specific HLA alleles were associated with more than 15,000 TCR beta sequences at a false discovery rate of 0.05 in a later analysis. The authors suggested that the approach could potentially be extended to other disease states and immunological phenotypes. A cluster of highly shared sequence variants was judged likely to represent a technical artifact of the sequencing pipeline. A later genetic analysis associated a missense DCLRE1C variant with V-gene and J-gene trimming of TCR beta chains, and an independent cohort replicated the association. Some IMGT-functional V segments, including TRBV6-2 and TRBV6-3, could not be told apart with the 87-base-pair reads, so those segments were excluded. An earlier analysis of 587 of the donors showed that most TCR beta V segments appeared in productive rearrangements either about 87% or about 30% of the time, which broadly matched IMGT annotations. Only TCR beta chains were sequenced in this cohort, and the absence of alpha or paired-chain data limited detectable features. In both the original and validation cohorts, the classifier was reported to diagnose cytomegalovirus status with high specificity and sensitivity. The presence/absence analyses assumed that sequencing depth was roughly uniform across donors, and that assumption may not be true. The study gave a list of some 150 TCR beta chains associated with cytomegalovirus. A later analysis found that most CMV-associated TCR beta chains appeared HLA-restricted, with HLA associations seemingly driven largely by CMV exposure. Several of the top co-occurrence clusters appeared to be linked to parvovirus B19, influenza, CMV and Epstein-Barr virus, according to a later analysis. Immune exposure information for the cohort was limited to CMV serostatus.

The germline V gene specifies MNHNS as CDR1 and SASEGT as CDR2. V has 5 bases trimmed and J has 5 bases trimmed; junction bases matching no gene number 5. The CDR3 has 15 amino acids, counting the end cysteine and phenylalanine. The read is trimmed to its CDR3 DNA, 45 bases read in frame from base 1. Receptor libraries were prepared by the immunoSEQ multiplex PCR assay. The multiplex PCR relied on a mix of 60 forward primers for TCR Vbeta segments and 13 reverse primers for TCR Jbeta segments. A multiplex PCR assay on genomic DNA amplified the CDR3 region of rearranged TCR beta genes. On the Illumina HiSeq System, the amplified TCR beta libraries were sequenced as 87-base-pair reads. From the authors' description of their analysis: A later analysis counted 75 million to 100 million unique TCR beta chains across the 700 or so repertoires, and some 11 million of these chains were shared by at least two donors. Raw reads were error-corrected and collapsed into unique sequences with a nearest-neighbor algorithm that merged closely related sequences to remove PCR and sequencing errors. To assign V, D and J gene segments, CDR3 sequences were aligned to IMGT reference sequences. For a sequence to be retained, at least a six-nucleotide match to both a V gene segment and a J gene segment was required. Rearrangements were called productive when the CDR3 lacked stop codons and stayed in frame with V and J; all others were non-productive. CDR3 was defined according to IMGT convention as the region running from the second conserved V-encoded cysteine to the conserved J-encoded phenylalanine. The earlier analysis of some 600 of the donors excluded sequences that lacked an unambiguous match to a single V gene segment. In an earlier analysis of several hundred of the donors, V segments were called functional above 56.7% productive rearrangements and were called segregating when the between-donor standard deviation exceeded 5%. A statistical classification framework was built to diagnose cytomegalovirus status from the catalog of TCR beta chain sequences. In a later analysis, TCR nucleotide sequences were compared against IMGT/GENE-DB human TR gene sequences so that V and J genes could be assigned. In a later analysis, CDR3 sequences and most-parsimonious VDJ recombination scenarios were assigned using the TCRdist pipeline. In a later analysis, every TCR beta chain was defined by the combination of its CDR3 amino acid sequence and its V-gene family, and reads without a unique V-gene family were dropped. As a way to deal with suspected cross-contamination and a sequencing artifact, a later analysis dropped more than 500 nucleotide sequences that were highly shared and had low generation probability. In a later analysis, a clonal expansion index for each public chain was calculated from normalized within-repertoire ranks of inferred template counts. Generation probabilities in a later analysis came from a VDJ recombination model fitted to out-of-frame rearrangements, and those results were checked against IGoR. A later analysis scored TCR-TCR, TCR-HLA and TCR-CMV co-occurrence with hypergeometric tests, applying a repertoire-size bias correction to TCR pairs. False discovery rates were estimated in a later analysis by permuting HLA or CMV assignments 20 times. In a later analysis, co-occurring TCRs were grouped with DBSCAN, and TCRdist sequence similarity was added when clustering was performed within HLA-allele-positive subsets. Repertoires with fewer than 30,000 or more than 120,000 public chains, plus five repertoires with anomalous nucleotide sharing, were excluded from co-occurrence clustering. TCRdb stores this immuneACCESS table with in-frame sequences only. Part of the clones is absent; in the studies checked, under half of the shortfall reflects unresolved V genes, and no reason is known for the rest. That table furnishes V, J and clone size, whereas the DNA furnished D and trimming. Across this sample there are 85,000 to 120,000 clones, with 75% to 85% seen only once. Roughly 1.6% of the sample rests with the top ten.

In total, 500 to 700 healthy bone marrow donors made up the cohort. All cohort members were sampled while nominally healthy, although unrecorded immune exposures were likely present. The donor tested CMV seronegative, placing the donor among the 350 or so seronegative members of the cohort. A peripheral blood sample was collected from each donor, and TCR beta sequencing was performed on peripheral blood mononuclear cells. The Qiagen DNeasy Blood Extraction Kit was used to extract genomic DNA from the blood cell samples. This sequence was found in a middle-aged man in good health and CMV-seronegative. The specimen was PBMCs. The V and J genes are TRBV6-1 and TRBJ2-2, and 10 bases in between align with TRBD1. The DNA sequence is as follows: TGTGCCAGCAGTCCCGACAGGGGGCCTACCGGGGAGCTGTTTTTT. The encoded protein is CASSPDRGPTGELFF.